The 20 T cell receptor beta chains below come from one sample, sequenced in a study of cytomegalovirus exposure and HLA in healthy donors. Amplification used 60 Vbeta primers and 13 Jbeta primers. Some clones are missing from TCRdb's copy, which holds only in-frame ones; the method was immunoSEQ multiplex PCR. The sample has more than 150,000 clones, about 90% seen once. Sequences were obtained from PBMCs. These receptors were taken from a girl in the first two years of life in good health and CMV-seronegative.

This sequence joins TRBV30 and TRBJ2-1; no clear D. Germline values: CDR1 GTSNPN, CDR2 SVGIG (reference sequence). The CDR3 spans 13 residues. Trimming left V 0 bases short and J 3 bases short, with 6 bases between. The CDR3 reads CAWSVAGYNEQFF. CDR3 bases: TGTGCCTGGAGTGTAGCAGGCTACAATGAGCAGTTCTTC.

This chain connects TRBV9 to TRBJ2-1; 9 positions agree with TRBD2. Losses at the gene ends were 3 bases for V and 1 base for J; bases not matched to a gene: 2. This CDR3 has 15 residues. Germline V lookup: CDR1 SGDLS, CDR2 YYNGEE. CDR3 loop: CASSGRGGSYNEQFF. CDR3 sequence (DNA): TGTGCCAGCAGCGGGCGGGGGGGGTCCTACAATGAGCAGTTCTTC.

The chain has TRBV30 and TRBJ2-6; tentative D call: TRBD1 (5 bases). There are 14 residues in the CDR3. Germline V gene data show CDR1 as GTSNPN and CDR2 as SVGIG (reference sequence). V was pared by 6 bases and J by 4 bases, with 13 bases between. The CDR3, as DNA: TGTGCCTGTACCGACAGAGCCGGGGCCAACGTCCTGACTTTC. This encodes CACTDRAGANVLTF.

This sequence joins TRBV4-2 and TRBJ2-2; 10 nucleotides agree with TRBD1. With V trimmed by 2 bases and J by 6 bases, 9 bases remained unmatched. The CDR3 runs to 17 residues. Germline-derived CDR1 and CDR2 are LGHNA and YNFKEQ. The CDR3 here is CASSQSSGTGEAGELFF. The CDR3 nucleotides are TGTGCCAGCAGCCAAAGTTCCGGGACAGGGGAGGCCGGGGAGCTGTTTTTT.

V gene TRBV7-3 combines with J gene TRBJ2-3; TRBD2 matches at 11 bases. Looked up from germline, CDR1 is SGHTA and CDR2 is FQGTGA. The CDR3 extends over 17 amino acids. The ends lost 2 bases at V and 3 bases at J; junction bases unmatched: 7. CDR3 sequence: CASSLGSGRAGTDTQYF. The CDR3 bases are TGTGCCAGCAGCTTAGGTAGCGGGAGGGCCGGGACAGATACGCAGTATTTT.

The rearrangement links TRBV5-1 to TRBJ1-2; 12 positions match TRBD1. This CDR3 has 15 amino acids. After removal of 0 bases from V and 6 bases from J, the junction contained 3 bases not matched to a gene. In germline, CDR1 is SGHRS, CDR2 YFSETQ. The CDR3 loop reads CASSLDGTGGDGYTF. CDR3 in DNA: TGCGCCAGCAGCTTGGATGGGACAGGGGGCGATGGCTACACCTTC.

The V and J genes are TRBV5-1 and TRBJ2-1, with 7 bases matching TRBD1. Germline V gives CDR1 SGHRS, CDR2 YFSETQ. The CDR3 is made up of 15 amino acids. The trim removed 1 base at V and 6 bases at J, leaving 7 bases unmatched. The CDR3 DNA sequence: TGCGCCAGCAGCTTGTTAAGGGGGCGCGGCAATGAGCAGTTCTTC. This translates into CASSLLRGRGNEQFF.

The CDR3 loop is CASSLGGSARYTF. In nucleotides, the CDR3 is TGCGCCAGCAGCTTAGGAGGGAGTGCTCGCTACACCTTC. The genes are TRBV5-1 and TRBJ1-2; D not certain. The V gene lost 2 bases and the J gene lost 9 bases, with 14 bases spanning the gap. The CDR3 consists of 13 residues. CDR1 is SGHRS and CDR2 is YFSETQ in the germline V gene.

The chain recombines TRBV5-1 with TRBJ1-1; D not certain. Deletions cut 7 bases from V and 2 bases from J, with 6 bases between. The germline CDR1 and CDR2 sequences are SGHRS and YFSETQ. This CDR3 is built from 11 residues. This CDR3 is CASRSNTEAFF. The CDR3 DNA sequence: TGCGCCAGCCGCTCAAACACTGAAGCTTTCTTT.

V is TRBV5-6 and J is TRBJ2-5; a weak D match, TRBD1 (6 bases). Germline CDR1 SGHDT, CDR2 YYEEEE. Trimming shortened V by 1 base and J by 1 base, and 17 bases separated the two germline ends. The CDR3 has 17 residues. The CDR3 DNA reads TGTGCCAGCAGCTTGTTAGTCCCTCGGACAGCCCAAGAGACCCAGTACTTC. It is translated as CASSLLVPRTAQETQYF.

V and J are TRBV5-1 and TRBJ1-1; weak D call: TRBD1 (5 bases). CDR1 is SGHRS and CDR2 is YFSETQ in the germline V gene. CDR3 size: 14 residues. V was cut by 4 bases and J by 5 bases, with 15 bases left in between. CDR3 DNA sequence: TGCGCCAGCAGCGGCAGGGTGGGGGGTACTGAAGCTTTCTTT. This encodes CASSGRVGGTEAFF.

The chain joins TRBV6-1 to TRBJ2-7; D remains unclear. V lost 1 base, J lost 9 bases, and 13 bases lay in between. Germline V gene sequence: CDR1 MNHNS, CDR2 SASEGT. There are 13 residues in the CDR3. The DNA of the CDR3 is TGTGCCAGCAGTGAAGTGACTGCTACGAGGCAGTACTTC. This translates into CASSEVTATRQYF.

A remark on this clone: Because it lacks the conserved phenylalanine or tryptophan at the end, this CDR3 is likely a read error. The genes are TRBV7-6 and TRBJ2-7; no firm D call. The CDR3 loop spans 13 amino acids. Germline loops: CDR1 SGHVS, CDR2 FNYEAQ. Between the trimmed V and J ends, which lost 2 bases and 3 bases, there was a span of 8 bases. CDR3 in amino acids: CASSLFPNYEQYL. In nucleotides, the CDR3 is TGTGCCAGCAGCTTATTCCCGAACTACGAGCAGTACCTC.

The CDR3 here is CATSRDRRDRGRRETQYF. The CDR3 DNA is TGTGCCACCAGCAGAGATCGCAGAGACAGGGGGCGCCGGGAGACCCAGTACTTC. This chain connects TRBV15 to TRBJ2-5, with 10 bases matching TRBD1. The V and J ends lost 0 bases and 5 bases, in that order; junction bases with no gene match: 12. Germline assignment: CDR1 LNHNV and CDR2 YYDKDF (reference sequence). The CDR3 has 18 residues.

In DNA form, the CDR3 reads TGTGCCAGCACAAAGCTGATCGAGCAGTACTTC. This encodes CASTKLIEQYF. V is TRBV2 and J is TRBJ2-7, with unresolved D. The germline CDR1 and CDR2 sequences are SNHLY and FYNNEI. Trimming removed 7 bases at V and 6 bases at J, with 10 bases between. The CDR3 length is 11 residues.

This clone turned up a few times. The chain carries TRBV27 and TRBJ1-2; 12 bases agree with TRBD1. Losses at the gene ends were 3 bases for V and 5 bases for J; bases not matched to a gene: 10. The CDR3 length is 17 residues. CDR1 and CDR2 from the germline V gene are MNHEY and SMNVEV (reference sequence). The CDR3 DNA reads as TGTGCCAGCAGTTTCATATCCGGGACAGGGGGCAGGTATGGCTACACCTTC. Its protein product is CASSFISGTGGRYGYTF.

The J gene is TRBJ2-3, the V gene TRBV18, with TRBD2 matching 8 bases. This CDR3 is built from 18 residues. V lost 1 base to trimming and J lost 0 bases; unmatched junction nucleotides: 9. The germline gives CDR1 KGHSH, CDR2 LQKENI. The CDR3 is CASSPRLVRGGSTDTQYF. CDR3 sequence (DNA): TGTGCCAGCTCACCACGGCTTGTCCGGGGGGGCAGCACAGATACGCAGTATTTT.

In its sample, this clone was seen once. The rearrangement uses TRBV19 and TRBJ1-5; tentative D call: TRBD1 (5 bases). Per the germline V gene, CDR1 is LNHDA and CDR2 is SQIVND (reference sequence). Trimming left V 3 bases short and J 6 bases short, with 15 bases between. The CDR3 totals 15 residues. CDR3 residues: CASSIPTDGGQPQHF. The CDR3 nucleotides read TGTGCCAGTAGTATCCCGACAGACGGGGGTCAGCCCCAGCATTTT. Variable domain in full (rest from reference TRBV19 and TRBJ1-5): DGGITQSPKYLFRKEGQNVTLSCEQNLNHDAMYWYRQDPGQGLRLIYYSQIVNDFQKGDIAEGYSVSREKKESFPLTVTSAQKNPTAFYLCASSIPTDGGQPQHFGDGTRLSIL.

Details on this clone: One junction end disagrees with the germline gene, perhaps due to a read error. The rearrangement links TRBV6-8 to TRBJ2-1; 7 bases align to TRBD2. Germline CDR1 MNHGY, CDR2 SAAAGT. The CDR3 contains 14 residues. The CDR3 nucleotides read TGTGCCAGCAGACGGACTAGAGATTACAATGAGCAGCTCTTC. Its protein product is CASRRTRDYNEQLF.

The CDR3 DNA reads as TGTGCCAGCAGCCCGTGGGGGACAGGTAATTCACCCCTCCACTTT. Translation gives CASSPWGTGNSPLHF. This chain connects TRBV9 to TRBJ1-6; 8 bases align to TRBD1. J was trimmed by 6 bases and V by 4 bases; bases with no gene match: 6. This CDR3 has 15 amino acids. Per the germline V gene, CDR1 is SGDLS and CDR2 is YYNGEE.